A selection of T cell receptor beta chains follows, all from one sample in a study of neoadjuvant anti-PD-1 for oral cavity cancer. Profiled with immunoSEQ multiplex PCR; TCRdb holds only in-frame clones, not every one. The table records tens of thousands of clones, roughly 90% of them present only once. Sequencing used PBMCs, obtained after nivolumab (anti-PD-1) treatment. The receptors were gathered from a person aged 35 to 85 with oral cavity squamous cell carcinoma. The CDR3 runs from the conserved cysteine through the conserved F or W. A D gene is named only where the DNA matches it firmly. Not all rows give a size; the values are once, few, many and, for expanded clones, a class.

CDR3aa,CDR3nt,d_gene,j_gene,v_gene,abundance
CAISESYATGANVLTF,TGTGCCATCAGTGAGTCTTACGCGACTGGGGCCAACGTCCTGACTTTC,.,TRBJ2-6,TRBV10-3,.
CASSEARDYGNEQFF,TGTGCCAGCAGTGAAGCCCGGGACTACGGAAATGAGCAGTTCTTC,TRBD2,TRBJ2-1,TRBV2,.
CSSWDGGTEAFF,TGCAGCTCCTGGGACGGTGGGACTGAAGCTTTCTTT,.,TRBJ1-1,TRBV29-1,once
CASSQRLEETQYF,TGTGCCAGCAGCCAAAGACTAGAGGAGACCCAGTACTTC,.,TRBJ2-5,TRBV4-2,.
CASTLLNPGQGNYGYTF,TGTGCCAGTACCCTCTTGAACCCGGGACAGGGAAACTATGGCTACACCTTC,TRBD1,TRBJ1-2,TRBV19,.
CASSPLGLAGSEQYF,TGTGCCAGCAGTCCCTTGGGACTAGCGGGTAGCGAGCAGTACTTC,TRBD2,TRBJ2-7,TRBV28,.
CASSKQGLRGEKLFF,TGTGCCAGCAGCAAACAGGGGCTTCGGGGGGAAAAACTGTTTTTT,TRBD1,TRBJ1-4,TRBV14,.
CARSQGQGGAHGQYF,TGTGCCAGAAGCCAGGGGCAGGGGGGAGCGCATGGGCAGTACTTC,.,TRBJ2-7,TRBV7-5,.
CASSVGGTGELFF,TGTGCCAGCAGCGTCGGTGGAACCGGGGAGCTGTTTTTT,.,TRBJ2-2,TRBV7-9,.
CASSLGDRLVNEQFF,TGTGCCAGCAGCTTAGGAGACAGGCTGGTCAATGAGCAGTTCTTC,.,TRBJ2-1,TRBV7-9,.
CASRSSPRDGLGYTF,TGTGCCAGTAGAAGTTCCCCCCGGGACGGCCTGGGCTACACCTTC,.,TRBJ1-2,TRBV19,.
CASSEFEDQPQHF,TGTGCCAGCAGTGAATTCGAAGATCAGCCCCAGCATTTT,.,TRBJ1-5,TRBV2,.
CASSTQGRSYEQYF,TGCGCCAGCAGCACTCAGGGACGGAGCTACGAGCAGTACTTC,.,TRBJ2-7,TRBV5-1,.
CASPLGRGLGNQPQHF,TGTGCCAGCCCCCTGGGGAGGGGGCTTGGCAATCAGCCCCAGCATTTT,TRBD1,TRBJ1-5,TRBV9,once
CASSASSGRAFFSEQYF,TGTGCCAGCAGCGCCTCTAGCGGGAGGGCCTTTTTCTCCGAGCAGTACTTC,TRBD2,TRBJ2-7,TRBV9,.
CASKFQTGDRDTQYF,TGTGCCAGCAAGTTTCAAACAGGGGATAGAGATACGCAGTATTTT,TRBD1,TRBJ2-3,TRBV2,few
CASSLTGTQGYTF,TGTGCCAGCAGCCTGACCGGGACACAAGGCTACACCTTC,.,TRBJ1-2,TRBV2,.
CASSVGPSSYNEQFF,TGTGCCAGCAGCGTAGGACCTAGCAGCTACAATGAGCAGTTCTTC,.,TRBJ2-1,TRBV9,.
CASSLAGVSKQYF,TGCGCCAGCAGCTTGGCCGGGGTCAGTAAGCAGTACTTC,.,TRBJ2-7,TRBV5-1,.
CASSQEWQAADTQYF,TGCGCCAGCAGCCAAGAATGGCAGGCGGCAGATACGCAGTATTTT,.,TRBJ2-3,TRBV4-1,.
CASGPGDSSNQPQHF,TGTGCCAGCGGCCCTGGAGACTCAAGCAATCAGCCCCAGCATTTT,.,TRBJ1-5,TRBV19,.
CASSPGGQGAYYGYTF,TGTGCCAGCTCACCCGGGGGACAGGGGGCGTACTATGGCTACACCTTC,TRBD1,TRBJ1-2,TRBV18,.
CASSPTGGKVQPQHF,TGTGCCAGCAGTCCCACAGGGGGCAAAGTTCAGCCCCAGCATTTT,TRBD1,TRBJ1-5,TRBV28,.
CASGQAGPQETQYF,TGTGCCAGCGGGCAGGCGGGGCCCCAAGAGACCCAGTACTTC,.,TRBJ2-5,TRBV6-1,.
CASSPQGAKNIQYF,TGTGCCAGCAGCCCCCAGGGAGCCAAAAACATTCAGTACTTC,.,TRBJ2-4,TRBV9,.
CASSYSGARKNYGYTF,TGTGCCAGCAGTTACTCGGGGGCAAGAAAGAACTATGGCTACACCTTC,.,TRBJ1-2,TRBV6-5,.
CASSDTGRARAYEQYF,TGTGCCAGCAGCGATACAGGACGGGCCCGAGCCTACGAGCAGTACTTC,.,TRBJ2-7,TRBV5-6,.
CASSLAWLTDTQYF,TGCGCCAGCAGCTTGGCATGGCTCACAGATACGCAGTATTTT,.,TRBJ2-3,TRBV5-1,few
CASSALAGGPSEQFF,TGTGCCAGCAGCGCGTTAGCGGGAGGGCCGTCTGAGCAGTTCTTC,TRBD2,TRBJ2-1,TRBV5-4,.
CASSPERGVGSDTQYF,TGCGCCAGCAGCCCGGAGCGGGGGGTTGGGTCAGATACGCAGTATTTT,TRBD2,TRBJ2-3,TRBV4-1,.
CASKMIGINTEAFF,TGTGCCAGCAAGATGATCGGGATCAACACTGAAGCTTTCTTT,.,TRBJ1-1,TRBV27,.
CAGSKEGGTQYF,TGTGCCGGTAGTAAAGAGGGGGGAACGCAGTATTTT,.,TRBJ2-3,TRBV19,.
CAISESPGNYNEQFF,TGTGCCATCAGTGAATCTCCGGGAAACTACAATGAGCAGTTCTTC,.,TRBJ2-1,TRBV10-3,.
CASSWGTSPLHF,TGTGCCAGCAGTTGGGGGACTTCACCCCTCCACTTT,.,TRBJ1-6,TRBV6-6,few
CASSRAGLSTYNEQFF,TGTGCCAGCAGCAGGGCGGGACTGTCGACTTACAATGAGCAGTTCTTC,.,TRBJ2-1,TRBV21-1,.
CASSNPLAARDDTQYF,TGTGCCAGCAGCAACCCTCTAGCGGCAAGGGACGATACGCAGTATTTT,.,TRBJ2-3,TRBV21-1,.
CASSLGWNGNSPLHF,TGTGCCAGCAGTTTAGGGTGGAACGGCAATTCACCCCTCCACTTT,.,TRBJ1-6,TRBV27,.
CASIRNTEAFF,TGTGCCAGCATAAGGAACACTGAAGCTTTCTTT,.,TRBJ1-1,TRBV6-5,.
CSESGGASNEQFF,TGCAGCGAGAGCGGGGGGGCGAGTAATGAGCAGTTCTTC,TRBD2,TRBJ2-1,TRBV29-1,.